The 24 T cell receptor beta chains presented below share a single source sample, sequenced in a study of CD8 T cells in ankylosing spondylitis. TCRdb passed the 5' RACE reads through MiXCR, listing each CDR3 protein once. The repertoire has some 200,000 distinct CDR3 sequences, 6% to 8% of them found once; the top ten carry 12% to 15%. No antigens are known for them. General study findings and limits: Ankylosing spondylitis blood appeared to carry a characteristic TCR beta motif of seven to nine highly homologous variants.

The sequencing sample was made of blood, either unsorted or a sorted T cell fraction (not recorded which). These receptors came from a male donor with ankylosing spondylitis.

J is TRBJ2-2 and V is TRBV10-3; D uncertain. The CDR3 consists of 14 residues. Between the trimmed V and J ends, which lost 3 bases and 5 bases, there was a span of 10 bases. Germline CDR1 reads ENHRY; CDR2 reads SYGVKD. The CDR3 loop reads CAISDMRRTGELFF. CDR3 sequence (DNA): TGTGCCATCAGTGATATGAGACGAACCGGGGAGCTGTTTTTT.

The table lists this clonotype with a count of one. A read error may produce the germline difference seen at one junction end. CDR3 nucleotide sequence: TGTGCCTGCAGAGCCGCACTAGCGGGAGAAGGATATAGCACAGATACGCAGTATTTT. Amino acids: CACRAALAGEGYSTDTQYF. The chain employs TRBV12-3 or TRBV12-4 and TRBJ2-3; TRBD2 aligns across 11 bases. The CDR3 extends over 19 amino acids.

Many counts were recorded for this clonotype. The V call is TRBV5-8, the J call TRBJ1-1; a possible D gene is TRBD1 (6 bases). CDR1 is SGHTS and CDR2 is YDEGEE in the germline V gene. The V end was cut by 1 base, the J end by 5 bases, with 12 bases between. The CDR3 is made up of 14 amino acids. CDR3 amino acids: CASSLFGGQTEAFF. The DNA for the CDR3 is TGTGCCAGCAGCTTGTTTGGGGGGCAAACTGAAGCTTTCTTT.

There are many counts of this clonotype. The chain is built from TRBV5-1 and TRBJ2-7, with 11 bases that match TRBD2. In germline, CDR1 is SGHRS, CDR2 YFSETQ. The trim removed 4 bases at V and 4 bases at J, leaving 16 bases unmatched. CDR3 length equals 18 residues. The CDR3 is CASSGGLAGGRLGYEQYF. The CDR3 bases are TGCGCCAGCAGCGGAGGGCTAGCGGGAGGCCGCCTCGGGTACGAGCAGTACTTC.

This clonotype was counted once. A read error may be the cause here, since a much bigger clone is one base away. The chain employs TRBV29-1 and TRBJ1-1; no clear D. The CDR3 loop spans 13 amino acids. Germline V gives CDR1 SQVTM, CDR2 ANQGSEA. CDR3 DNA: TGCAGAGTTGCTTCTCGGCCGAACACTGAAGCTTTCTTT. Its protein product is CRVASRPNTEAFF.

This clonotype has ten or more counts. The V and J genes are TRBV7-8 and TRBJ1-1, with D hard to call. In germline, CDR1 is SGHVS, CDR2 FQNEAQ. The V and J ends lost 2 bases and 1 base respectively, with 5 bases between them. This CDR3 has 13 amino acids. CDR3 sequence (DNA): TGTGCCAGCAGCTTATCTTGGAACACTGAAGCTTTCTTT. Its protein is CASSLSWNTEAFF.

This clonotype occurred many times. The chain carries TRBV28 and TRBJ2-1, with D perhaps matching TRBD2 (5 bases). V was pared by 6 bases and J by 10 bases, with 16 bases between. The CDR3 extends over 13 amino acids. The germline V gene encodes CDR1 MDHEN and CDR2 SYDVKM. CDR3 sequence reads: CASSGINEREQFF. In DNA form, the CDR3 reads TGTGCCAGCAGCGGGATAAACGAGAGAGAGCAGTTCTTC.

In this sample, this clonotype turned up many times. The V and J genes are TRBV7-9 and TRBJ2-3; D is uncertain. This CDR3 has 14 amino acids. The V gene lost 2 bases and the J gene lost 2 bases, with 8 bases spanning the gap. Germline V gene sequence: CDR1 SEHNR, CDR2 FQNEAQ (reference sequence). CDR3 bases: TGTGCCAGCAGCTTATCCGCAGCCACAGATACGCAGTATTTT. It yields the protein CASSLSAATDTQYF.

There are many counts of this clonotype. V usage is TRBV6-2 or TRBV6-3 and J usage is TRBJ2-2, with D maybe TRBD1 (6 bases). The CDR3 spans 15 residues. The V gene lost 1 base and the J gene lost 5 bases, with 11 bases spanning the gap. Germline V gene data show CDR1 as MNHEY and CDR2 as SVGEGT. CDR3 region: CASSYYREVTGELFF. In DNA, the CDR3 is TGTGCCAGCAGTTACTACAGGGAAGTTACCGGGGAGCTGTTTTTT.

This clonotype showed up many times. This chain links TRBV5-1 with TRBJ1-1; D might be TRBD1 (5 bases). The CDR3 sequence is 12 residues long. V was trimmed by 2 bases and J by 5 bases, leaving 7 bases between them. Germline V lookup: CDR1 SGHRS, CDR2 YFSETQ. The CDR3 reads CASSFWGTEAFF. The CDR3 nucleotides read TGCGCCAGCAGCTTTTGGGGGACTGAAGCTTTCTTT.

Many counts were recorded for this clonotype. V usage is TRBV2 and J usage is TRBJ2-7, with 9 bases fitting TRBD2. The CDR3 has 15 amino acids. With V trimmed by 8 bases and J by 0 bases, 8 bases remained unmatched. Germline V CDR1 and CDR2: SNHLY, FYNNEI. For the CDR3, the DNA is TGTGCCAGCCTAGTATATAGCGGGAGCTCCTACGAGCAGTACTTC. Its translation is CASLVYSGSSYEQYF.

This clonotype was picked up a small number of times. The chain carries TRBV7-8 and TRBJ2-7; TRBD1 matches 9 bases. CDR3 size: 14 residues. The trim removed 8 bases at V and 3 bases at J, leaving 8 bases unmatched. The germline V gene has CDR1 SGHVS and CDR2 FQNEAQ. CDR3 amino acids: CASALGQGRYEQYF. DNA of the CDR3: TGTGCCAGCGCCCTCGGACAGGGGCGCTACGAGCAGTACTTC.

V usage is TRBV27 and J usage is TRBJ2-7; D is perhaps TRBD1 or TRBD2 (5 bases each). The germline V and J ends were trimmed by 1 base and 6 bases, with 28 bases remaining between them. This CDR3 is built from 19 residues. The germline V gene encodes CDR1 MNHEY and CDR2 SMNVEV (reference sequence). The CDR3 reads CASSLYPFRDQVKSGEQYF. The DNA for the CDR3 is TGTGCCAGCAGTTTATATCCATTTCGGGACCAGGTTAAGTCAGGCGAGCAGTACTTC.

The rearrangement joins TRBV5-1 to TRBJ2-7, with TRBD1 matching 11 bases. V dropped 4 bases and J dropped 6; count of bases not matched to a gene: 6. CDR1 SGHRS and CDR2 YFSETQ come from the germline V gene. The CDR3 extends over 14 amino acids. As DNA, the CDR3 is TGCGCCAGCAGCGCCCCCGGGACAGGGGGCGAGCAGTACTTC. This codes for CASSAPGTGGEQYF.

This clonotype occurred many times. The chain employs TRBV28 and TRBJ1-4; D is uncertain. Trimming took 2 bases from V and 6 from J, leaving 13 bases between them. Germline assignment: CDR1 MDHEN and CDR2 SYDVKM. CDR3 length: 15 amino acids. CDR3 DNA sequence: TGTGCCAGCAGTTTAGTAACCAACTGGGATGAAAAACTGTTTTTT. Its protein is CASSLVTNWDEKLFF.

The chain carries TRBV6-2 or TRBV6-3 and TRBJ2-6; TRBD1 aligns across 7 bases. The germline V gene has CDR1 MNHEY and CDR2 SVGEGT. With 2 bases clipped from V and 0 bases from J, the junction kept 4 bases outside the gene matches. The CDR3 contains 17 residues. The CDR3 DNA reads TGTGCCAGCAGTTACACTCGGACAGGCTCTGGGGCCAACGTCCTGACTTTC. This gives the protein CASSYTRTGSGANVLTF.

This clonotype was observed many times. This sequence joins TRBV10-3 and TRBJ2-7; possible D gene TRBD1, 6 bases. Germline assignment: CDR1 ENHRY and CDR2 SYGVKD. This CDR3 region has 12 residues. Trimming stripped 4 bases from V and 3 bases from J, with 7 bases between. The CDR3 loop reads CAISVDSYEQYF. The DNA for the CDR3 is TGTGCCATCAGTGTGGACAGCTACGAGCAGTACTTC.

This clonotype occurred many times. J is TRBJ2-7 and V is TRBV4-3; D may be TRBD2 (6 bases). Per germline, CDR1 LGHNA and CDR2 YSLEER. The V end lost 4 bases, the J end lost 0 bases, and 19 bases lay between the germline ends. The CDR3 covers 17 residues. As DNA, the CDR3 is TGCGCCAGCAGCCCTAGATCTGGGGAAGCGGGCTCCTACGAGCAGTACTTC. It yields the protein CASSPRSGEAGSYEQYF.

In this sample, this clonotype turned up many times. The V and J genes are TRBV6-2 or TRBV6-3 and TRBJ2-3; D perhaps matches TRBD2 (6 bases). V was shortened by 6 bases and J by 2 bases, with 15 bases between the two germline ends. Germline V gives CDR1 MNHEY, CDR2 SVGEGT. The CDR3 runs to 15 residues. The CDR3 nucleotides read TGTGCCAGCAGAGCTCCGGGACTTCCCACAGATACGCAGTATTTT. Its translation is CASRAPGLPTDTQYF.

The chain recombines TRBV4-1 with TRBJ2-6; 10 bases agree with TRBD1. The trim removed 4 bases at V and 0 bases at J, leaving 6 bases unmatched. Germline CDR1 is MGHRA and CDR2 is YSYEKL. The CDR3 totals 18 residues. The CDR3 DNA reads as TGCGCCAGCAGCCCCCGGGACAGGGGATCCTCTGGGGCCAACGTCCTGACTTTC. This translates into CASSPRDRGSSGANVLTF.

This clonotype was seen ten or more times. This chain joins TRBV24-1 and TRBJ2-1; no clear D gene. Germline CDR1 reads KGHDR; CDR2 reads SFDVKD. V shed 9 bases and J shed 10 bases, with 15 bases lying between them. The CDR3 is 12 amino acids. The CDR3 region is CATGWRPREQFF. In DNA form, the CDR3 reads TGTGCCACCGGTTGGAGACCCAGGGAGCAGTTCTTC.

This clonotype was detected many times. This chain joins TRBV12-3 or TRBV12-4 and TRBJ2-5; D uncertain. Trimming removed 9 bases from V and 4 bases from J, with 18 bases in between. The CDR3 contains 14 residues. CDR3 bases: TGTGCCAGTACTTTTGCCTCCCCGGGAGAGACCCAGTACTTC. Translated, it gives CASTFASPGETQYF.

The V and J genes are TRBV4-2 and TRBJ2-3; 7 bases match TRBD2. This CDR3 contains 14 residues. CDR1 and CDR2 (germline): LGHNA, YNFKEQ. J gave up 3 bases and V 4 bases, and 4 bases lay outside the gene matches. This CDR3 reads CASSRGLVTDTQYF. The CDR3 DNA sequence: TGTGCCAGCAGCCGAGGACTAGTGACAGATACGCAGTATTTT.

Of note for this clonotype: Just one base apart from a much larger clone, this may be a read error. V and J are TRBV4-3 and TRBJ1-6; D is ambiguous. V gave up 3 bases and J gave up 10 bases, with 7 bases separating them. CDR1 and CDR2 from the germline V gene are LGHNA and YSLEER. This CDR3 has 12 residues. CDR3 loop: CASSHAESPLHF. DNA of the CDR3: TGCGCCAGCAGCCATGCAGAGTCACCCCTCCACTTT.